These 12 T cell receptor beta chains were sequenced from one sample in a study of blood T cells in healthy people across ages. Combining a sample-barcoded 5' primer with a J-beta primer mix, a second PCR ran for roughly 7 to 11 cycles. TCRdb processed the 5' RACE reads anew with MiXCR; each CDR3 protein has one entry. The sample contains about 570,000 distinct CDR3 sequences, 27% of which appear only once. Material: blood. The receptors originated from a woman aged 70-85 years in good health.

This clonotype was found a few times. The J gene is TRBJ2-1, the V gene TRBV20-1, with 7 bases that match TRBD2. Germline-derived CDR1 and CDR2 are DFQATT and SNEGSKA (reference sequence). The CDR3 loop spans 13 amino acids. Written as DNA, the CDR3 is TGCAGCGGGGGGAGAAGCTCCTACAATGAGCAGTTCTTC. Encoded protein: CSGGRSSYNEQFF.

This clonotype was found a few times. The rearrangement uses TRBV29-1 and TRBJ2-5, with D uncertain. The CDR3 extends over 11 amino acids. The germline V gene encodes CDR1 SQVTM and CDR2 ANQGSEA. Trimming pared 4 bases from V and 5 bases from J, leaving 8 bases between. The CDR3 coding sequence is TGCAGCGTTGTCCCCAGGGAGACCCAGTACTTC. Its protein is CSVVPRETQYF.

The table lists this clonotype with a few counts. The chain uses TRBV11-3 and TRBJ2-5; a possible D gene is TRBD2 (7 bases). The CDR3 has 12 residues. Germline loops: CDR1 SGHNT, CDR2 YENEEA. The V end lost 8 bases, the J end lost 5 bases, and 12 bases lay between the germline ends. The CDR3 protein is CASGGAEETQYF. Written as DNA, the CDR3 is TGTGCCAGCGGGGGGGCGGAGGAGACCCAGTACTTC.

This clonotype has more than one count but fewer than ten. J is TRBJ2-3 and V is TRBV5-1; 11 bases fit TRBD2. Germline-derived CDR1 and CDR2 are SGHRS and YFSETQ. V dropped 0 bases and J dropped 2; count of bases not matched to a gene: 8. The CDR3 has 18 residues. CDR3 loop: CASSLVGLAGGTTDTQYF. CDR3 coding DNA: TGCGCCAGCAGCTTGGTTGGCCTAGCGGGGGGCACCACAGATACGCAGTATTTT.

Turning to this clonotype: A read error is likely, as this CDR3 ends without the conserved phenylalanine or tryptophan. V gene TRBV9 combines with J gene TRBJ2-1; a weak D match, TRBD1 (5 bases). Germline V gene lookup returns CDR1 SGDLS and CDR2 YYNGEE. This CDR3 region has 14 residues. V lost 0 bases, J lost 9 bases, and 13 bases lay in between. CDR3 region: CASSVVGHPSEQFS. The DNA of the CDR3 is TGTGCCAGCAGCGTAGTTGGACACCCTAGTGAGCAGTTCTCC.

Concerning this clonotype: It is likely a read error, because the conserved phenylalanine at the end of the CDR3 is missing. The rearrangement uses TRBV18 and TRBJ2-5; 9 bases fit TRBD1. This CDR3 has 14 residues. CDR1 is KGHSH and CDR2 is LQKENI in the germline V gene. The V segment lost 2 bases and the J segment 4 bases; nucleotides outside the gene matches: 2. The CDR3 sequence: CASSPSGQGETQYL. The CDR3 coding sequence is TGTGCCAGCTCACCATCGGGACAGGGAGAGACCCAGTACCTC.

There are a few counts of this clonotype. This chain links TRBV25-1 with TRBJ2-5, with D possibly matching TRBD1 (5 bases). This CDR3 is built from 17 residues. The V end lost 5 bases, the J end lost 0 bases, and 19 bases lay between the germline ends. Germline CDR1 and CDR2: MGHDK and SYGVNS. The DNA of the CDR3 is TGTGCCAGCAGTACCGACTCAGGGTTCCCGTACCAAGAGACCCAGTACTTC. Translated, it gives CASSTDSGFPYQETQYF.

This chain links TRBV9 with TRBJ2-1; perhaps TRBD2 as D (6 bases). This CDR3 spans 15 amino acids. Germline V gives CDR1 SGDLS, CDR2 YYNGEE. V shed 4 bases and J shed 3 bases, with 14 bases lying between them. The CDR3 nucleotides read TGTGCCAGCAGCACCGGGGGAAATTTCTACAATGAGCAGTTCTTC. It translates to CASSTGGNFYNEQFF.

This clonotype has at least ten counts. This chain links TRBV4-2 with TRBJ2-5; 7 bases line up with TRBD2. Germline CDR1 reads LGHNA; CDR2 reads YNFKEQ. V trimming: 4 bases; J trimming: 5 bases; junction bases outside the gene matches: 10. The CDR3 sequence is 15 residues long. CDR3 loop: CASSRGTIGSETQYF. The DNA of the CDR3 is TGTGCCAGCAGCCGAGGGACTATTGGGTCTGAGACCCAGTACTTC.

In this sample, this clonotype turned up a few times. The rearrangement uses TRBV4-2 and TRBJ1-2; D not certain. Looked up from germline, CDR1 is LGHNA and CDR2 is YNFKEQ. The CDR3 length is 15 residues. Trimming took 0 bases from V and 4 from J, leaving 12 bases between them. DNA of the CDR3: TGTGCCAGCAGCCAAGATGGGAGGCGGAGCTATGGCTACACCTTC. It is translated as CASSQDGRRSYGYTF.

The rearrangement uses TRBV4-1 and TRBJ2-2; unclear D gene. There are 18 residues in the CDR3. Trimming pared 0 bases from V and 0 bases from J, leaving 14 bases between. CDR1 MGHRA and CDR2 YSYEKL come from the germline V gene. The CDR3 region has the DNA TGCGCCAGCAGCCAAGATCCCGCCGTCGCAGCGAACACCGGGGAGCTGTTTTTT. Translated: CASSQDPAVAANTGELFF.

This clonotype was counted only a few times. This chain connects TRBV2 to TRBJ2-5; maybe TRBD1 (5 bases). The J call may not be correct, given that the DNA end is closer to TRBJ2-7. The germline V gene has CDR1 SNHLY and CDR2 FYNNEI. The CDR3 runs 12 residues. In nucleotides, the CDR3 is TGTGCCAGCAAGTGGACACCATACGAGCAGTACTTC. Translation: CASKWTPYEQYF.